This TCR beta chain was captured in a study of CD8 T cells in ankylosing spondylitis. The ends were cut back, 1 base at V and 8 bases at J, with 11 bases in the middle. The CDR3 is 14 amino acids. Germline V lookup: CDR1 SGHTA, CDR2 FQGNSA. TCRdb reanalysed the 5' RACE reads using MiXCR and keeps one entry per CDR3 protein. The sample has approximately 150,000 distinct CDR3 sequences, roughly a third seen once. V is TRBV7-2 and J is TRBJ2-2, with D unclear. The TCR originated in a male donor with ankylosing spondylitis. The specimen was synovial fluid, either unsorted or a sorted T cell fraction (not recorded which). CDR3 region: CASSLDFLPGELFF. The DNA of the CDR3 is TGTGCCAGCAGCTTAGACTTCCTACCAGGGGAGCTGTTTTTT.